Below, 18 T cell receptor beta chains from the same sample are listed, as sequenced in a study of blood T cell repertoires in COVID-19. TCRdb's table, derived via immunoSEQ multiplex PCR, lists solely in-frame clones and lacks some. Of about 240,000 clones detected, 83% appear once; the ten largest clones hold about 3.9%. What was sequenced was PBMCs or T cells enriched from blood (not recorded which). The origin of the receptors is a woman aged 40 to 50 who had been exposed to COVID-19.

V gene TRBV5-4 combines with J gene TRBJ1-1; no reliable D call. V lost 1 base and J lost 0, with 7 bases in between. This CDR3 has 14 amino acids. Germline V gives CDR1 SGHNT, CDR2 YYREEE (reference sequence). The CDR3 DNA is TGTGCCAGCAGCTTGAGTTCGGTGAACACTGAAGCTTTCTTT. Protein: CASSLSSVNTEAFF.

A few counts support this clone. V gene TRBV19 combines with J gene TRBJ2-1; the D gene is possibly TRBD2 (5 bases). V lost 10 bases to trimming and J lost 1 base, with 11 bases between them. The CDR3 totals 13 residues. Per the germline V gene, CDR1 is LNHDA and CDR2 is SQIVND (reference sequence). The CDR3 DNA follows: TGTGCCACGACGGGGAGTTCCTACAATGAGCAGTTCTTC. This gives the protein CATTGSSYNEQFF.

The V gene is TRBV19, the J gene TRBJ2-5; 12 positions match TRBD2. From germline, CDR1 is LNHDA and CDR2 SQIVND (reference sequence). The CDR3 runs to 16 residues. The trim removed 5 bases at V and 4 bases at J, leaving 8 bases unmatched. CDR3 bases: TGTGCCAGTAGTCTTGCTAGCGGGGGGGCTGTAGAGACCCAGTACTTC. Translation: CASSLASGGAVETQYF.

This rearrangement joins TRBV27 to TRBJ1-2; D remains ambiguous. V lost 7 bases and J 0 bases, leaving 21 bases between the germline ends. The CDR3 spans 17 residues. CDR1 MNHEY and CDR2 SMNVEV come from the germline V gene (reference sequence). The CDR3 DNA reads TGTGCCAGCACCACTGCGGGCAGAACTGTTCCTAACTATGGCTACACCTTC. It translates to CASTTAGRTVPNYGYTF.

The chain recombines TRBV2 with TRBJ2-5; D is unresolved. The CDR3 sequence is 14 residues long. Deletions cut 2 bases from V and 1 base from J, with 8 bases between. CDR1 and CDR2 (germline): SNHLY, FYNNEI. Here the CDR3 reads CASSELLRQETQYF. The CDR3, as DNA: TGTGCCAGCAGTGAACTCCTACGCCAAGAGACCCAGTACTTC. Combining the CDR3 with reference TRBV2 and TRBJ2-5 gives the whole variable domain EPEVTQTPSHQVTQMGQEVILRCVPISNHLYFYWYRQILGQKVEFLVSFYNNEISEKSEIFDDQFSVERPDGSNFTLKIRSTKLEDSAMYFCASSELLRQETQYFGPGTRLLVL.

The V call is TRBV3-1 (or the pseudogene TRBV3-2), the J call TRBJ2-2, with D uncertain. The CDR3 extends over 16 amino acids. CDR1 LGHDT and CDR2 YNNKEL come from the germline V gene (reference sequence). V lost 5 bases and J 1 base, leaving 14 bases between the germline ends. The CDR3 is CASSGSTAVNTGELFF. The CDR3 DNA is TGTGCCAGCAGCGGCTCAACGGCGGTGAACACCGGGGAGCTGTTTTTT.

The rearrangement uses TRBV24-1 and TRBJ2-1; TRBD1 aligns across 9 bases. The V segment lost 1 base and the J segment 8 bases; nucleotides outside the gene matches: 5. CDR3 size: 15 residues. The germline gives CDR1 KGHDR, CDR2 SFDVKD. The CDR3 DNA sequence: TGTGCCACCAGTGATTTAGGACAGGGGAGGTATGAGCAGTTCTTC. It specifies CATSDLGQGRYEQFF.

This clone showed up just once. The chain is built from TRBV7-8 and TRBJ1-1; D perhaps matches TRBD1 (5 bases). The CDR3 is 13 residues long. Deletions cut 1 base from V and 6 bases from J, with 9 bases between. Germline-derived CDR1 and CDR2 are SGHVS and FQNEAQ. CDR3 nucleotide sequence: TGTGCCAGCAGCTTAGACAGGTTGGCTGAAGCTTTCTTT. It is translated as CASSLDRLAEAFF.

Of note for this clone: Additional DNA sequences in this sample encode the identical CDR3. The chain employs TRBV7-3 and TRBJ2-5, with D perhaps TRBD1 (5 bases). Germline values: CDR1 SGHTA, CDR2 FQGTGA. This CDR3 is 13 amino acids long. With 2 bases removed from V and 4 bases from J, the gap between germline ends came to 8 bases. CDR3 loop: CASSLGRGETQYF. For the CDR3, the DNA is TGTGCCAGCAGCTTAGGTAGGGGAGAGACCCAGTACTTC.

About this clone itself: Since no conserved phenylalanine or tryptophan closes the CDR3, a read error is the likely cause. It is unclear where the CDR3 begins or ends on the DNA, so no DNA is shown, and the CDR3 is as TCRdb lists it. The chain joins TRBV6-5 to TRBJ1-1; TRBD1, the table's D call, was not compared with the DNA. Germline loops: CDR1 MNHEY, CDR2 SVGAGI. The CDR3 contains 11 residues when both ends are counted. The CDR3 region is CASGTRQDHTI.

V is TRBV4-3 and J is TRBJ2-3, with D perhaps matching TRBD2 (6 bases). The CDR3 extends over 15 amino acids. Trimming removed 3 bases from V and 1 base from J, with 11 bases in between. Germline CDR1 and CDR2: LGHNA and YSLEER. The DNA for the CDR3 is TGCGCCAGCAGCCAGCGGGGTGTGGGCACAGATACGCAGTATTTT. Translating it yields CASSQRGVGTDTQYF.

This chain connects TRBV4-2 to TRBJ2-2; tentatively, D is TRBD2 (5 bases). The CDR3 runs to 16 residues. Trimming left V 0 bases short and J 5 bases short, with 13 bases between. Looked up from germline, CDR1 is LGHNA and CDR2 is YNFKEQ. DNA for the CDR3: TGTGCCAGCAGCCAAGAGCTCGGGATAGTTACCGGGGAGCTGTTTTTT. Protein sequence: CASSQELGIVTGELFF.

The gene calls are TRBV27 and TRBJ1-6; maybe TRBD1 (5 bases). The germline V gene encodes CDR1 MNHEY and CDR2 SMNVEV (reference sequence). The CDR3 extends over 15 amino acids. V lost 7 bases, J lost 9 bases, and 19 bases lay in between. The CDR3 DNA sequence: TGTGCCAGCACCCTCCGTCGGGGGAGGGTTTCACCCCTCCACTTT. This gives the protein CASTLRRGRVSPLHF.

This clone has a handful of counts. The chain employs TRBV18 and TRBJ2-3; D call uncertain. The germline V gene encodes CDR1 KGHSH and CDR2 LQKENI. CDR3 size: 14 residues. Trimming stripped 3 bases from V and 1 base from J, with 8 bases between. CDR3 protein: CASSPMGRTDTQYF. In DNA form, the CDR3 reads TGTGCCAGCTCACCCATGGGCCGCACAGATACGCAGTATTTT.

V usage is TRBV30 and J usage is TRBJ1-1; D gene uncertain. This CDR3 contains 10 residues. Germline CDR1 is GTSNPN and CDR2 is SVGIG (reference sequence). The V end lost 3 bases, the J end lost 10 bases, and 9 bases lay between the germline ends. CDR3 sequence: CAWSRHGAFF. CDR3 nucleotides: TGTGCCTGGAGCAGACACGGAGCTTTCTTT.

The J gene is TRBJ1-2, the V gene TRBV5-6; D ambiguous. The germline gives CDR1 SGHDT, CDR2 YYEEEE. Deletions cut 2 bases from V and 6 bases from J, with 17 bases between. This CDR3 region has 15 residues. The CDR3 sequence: CASSLERGSYNGYTF. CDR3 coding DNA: TGTGCCAGCAGCTTAGAGCGTGGCAGCTACAATGGCTACACCTTC.

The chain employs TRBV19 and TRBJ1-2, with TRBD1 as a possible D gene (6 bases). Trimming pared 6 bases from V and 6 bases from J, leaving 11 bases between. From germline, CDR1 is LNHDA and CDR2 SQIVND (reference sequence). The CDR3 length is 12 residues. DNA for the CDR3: TGTGCCAGTAGCCTACAGGGCCATGGCTACACCTTC. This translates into CASSLQGHGYTF.

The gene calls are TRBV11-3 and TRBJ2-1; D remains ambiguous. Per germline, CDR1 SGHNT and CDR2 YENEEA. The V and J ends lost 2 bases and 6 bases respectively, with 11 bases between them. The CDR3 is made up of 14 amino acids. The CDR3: CASSLSGGTNEQFF. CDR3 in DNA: TGTGCCAGCAGCTTAAGTGGCGGTACCAATGAGCAGTTCTTC.